The clone carrying this TCR beta chain was counted ten times or more. Antigen specificity is unknown. This entry comes from a study of CD8+CD57+ T cells in acquired aplastic anemia. Looking at the study overall: Mean yield of DNA from sorted CD4+ and CD8+ cells was approximately 3 ug. Whole-study findings and limits: Between the patient and control groups, CD8+ Simpson's diversity did not differ significantly.

For CDR3 and TCR beta VDJ profiling, genomic DNA was the template used. TCRdb passed the reads through MiXCR, listing each CDR3 protein once. The sample carries some 280,000 distinct CDR3 sequences, around three fifths recorded once. Deletions cut 0 bases from V and 2 bases from J, with 11 bases between. The CDR3 sequence is 16 residues long. The germline V gene encodes CDR1 SGHRS and CDR2 YFSETQ. Sequencing input: sorted CD4+, CD8+, or CD8+CD57+ T cells (not recorded which) from PBMCs. The chain uses TRBV5-1 and TRBJ2-2; no reliable D call. The source of this sequence is a human donor with severe aplastic anemia or a healthy control (not recorded which). CDR3 nucleotides: TGCGCCAGCAGCTTGGTGGCCCGTAAAAACACCGGGGAGCTGTTTTTT. This sequence encodes CASSLVARKNTGELFF.